This TCR beta chain was documented in a study of cytomegalovirus exposure and HLA in healthy donors. Study-wide results and caveats: A classifier reportedly called cytomegalovirus status with high sensitivity and specificity. Subsequent analysis of the approximately 110 validation repertoires found a tendency for first-cohort TCR clusters to co-occur.

Repertoires were generated with immunoSEQ multiplex PCR, while TCRdb's copy carries only in-frame clones and drops some. The sample comprises about 140,000 clones, about 89% of which are singletons, and about 0.64% rests with the top ten. Comment on this clone: Its antigen is not identified.

This CDR3 is built from 15 residues. After removal of 4 bases from V and 2 bases from J, the junction contained 6 bases not matched to a gene. CDR1 SGHRS and CDR2 YFSETQ come from the germline V gene. The sample was PBMCs. The chain has TRBV5-1 and TRBJ2-7; 10 nucleotides agree with TRBD1. The receptor was isolated from a man aged 18 to 29 in good health and CMV-seronegative. DNA for the CDR3: TGCGCCAGCAGCAGGGACAGGGGCCTTCCCTACGAGCAGTACTTC. This encodes CASSRDRGLPYEQYF.